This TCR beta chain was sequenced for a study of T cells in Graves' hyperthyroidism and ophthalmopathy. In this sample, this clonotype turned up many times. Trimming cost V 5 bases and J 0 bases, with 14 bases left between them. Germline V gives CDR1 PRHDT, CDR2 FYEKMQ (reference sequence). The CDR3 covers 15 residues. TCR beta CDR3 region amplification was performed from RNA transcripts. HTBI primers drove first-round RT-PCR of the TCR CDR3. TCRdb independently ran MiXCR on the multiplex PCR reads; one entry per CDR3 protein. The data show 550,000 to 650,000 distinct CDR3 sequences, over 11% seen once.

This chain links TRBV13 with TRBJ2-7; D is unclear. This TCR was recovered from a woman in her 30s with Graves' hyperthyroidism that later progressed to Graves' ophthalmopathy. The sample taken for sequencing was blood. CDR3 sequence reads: CASSHSNPISYEQYF. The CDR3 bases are TGTGCCAGCAGCCACTCCAACCCCATCTCCTACGAGCAGTACTTC.